This section outlines one T cell receptor beta chain sequence together with its context. Its target is not known. These data come from a study of CD8 T cells in Susac syndrome. Overall study: The Susac syndrome patients that were sequenced included 5 or 6 with active disease and under 10 in remission.

General observations from the study: None of the CD4+ T cell repertoires in Susac syndrome showed clonal expansion.

The CDR3 spans 15 residues. CDR1 LGHDT and CDR2 YNNKEL come from the germline V gene (reference sequence). V lost 5 bases and J lost 2; bases outside the gene matches: 7. Random-hexamer reverse transcription was applied to about 0.45 to 1 ug RNA. From the immunoSEQ multiplex PCR reads, TCRdb called clonotypes with MiXCR, one entry per CDR3 protein. This sample carries fewer than 200,000 distinct CDR3 sequences, approximately 94% of them seen once, and the ten largest clones take roughly 0.11%. The authors negatively isolated CD8+ and CD4+ T cells and FACS-enriched TEMRA cells. This TCR came from a human donor with Susac syndrome. This chain connects TRBV3-1 to TRBJ2-7; 9 bases map to TRBD2. Sequenced material: CD4+ T cells from PBMCs. CDR3 in amino acids: CASSNRLAGPYEQYF. The CDR3 DNA reads as TGTGCCAGCAGCAATCGCCTAGCGGGACCCTACGAGCAGTACTTC.